This T cell receptor (beta chain) was documented in a study of cytomegalovirus exposure and HLA in healthy donors. Concerning this clone itself: Its antigen is not known.

Some clones are missing from TCRdb's copy, which holds only in-frame ones; the method was immunoSEQ multiplex PCR. The data contain roughly 56,000 clones, just over 90% of them seen just once; the ten biggest clones take up 1.5% to 2%. Study-level results: The study designated about 180 TCR beta chains cytomegalovirus-associated. The study found most TCR sequences rare, yet found some public TCRs in many donors. It was reportedly the case that the classifier diagnosed cytomegalovirus status with high specificity and sensitivity.

This CDR3 comprises 18 residues. Germline CDR1 SGHAT, CDR2 FQNNGV. V gave up 2 bases and J gave up 0 bases; unmatched junction bases: 7. The specimen was PBMCs. V usage is TRBV11-2 and J usage is TRBJ2-3, with 11 nucleotides matching TRBD2. The clonotype comes from a woman aged 18-35 years in good health and CMV-seropositive. CDR3 nucleotides: TGTGCCAGCAGCTTAAGGGGGGGACTAGCGGCTAGCACAGATACGCAGTATTTT. Its translation is CASSLRGGLAASTDTQYF.